This T cell receptor (beta chain) was observed in a study of shared clonotypes between healthy human individuals. Profiled with immunoSEQ multiplex PCR; TCRdb holds only in-frame clones, not every one. Of some 530,000 clones listed, 70% to 85% are singletons. There are 12 residues in the CDR3. The germline V and J ends were trimmed by 8 bases and 0 bases, with 7 bases remaining between them. CDR1 SGHVS and CDR2 FNYEAQ come from the germline V gene. All donors were healthy HIV-negative adults lacking recent acute infections or vaccinations. The donor cohort consisted entirely of Caucasian adults residing in Nashville, Tennessee.

The genes are TRBV7-6 and TRBJ2-5; D call uncertain. The origin of this receptor is a woman in her thirties or forties in good health. Some clones in this sample may be carry-over from other donors' samples. The specimen sequenced was PBMCs. CDR3 DNA: TGTGCCAGCGGACGGGACCAAGAGACCCAGTACTTC. Translated, it gives CASGRDQETQYF.